The sequence of this T cell receptor beta chain was determined in a study of T cell repertoires in cytomegalovirus infection. Overall study context: Recently identified HLA-C-restricted CMV epitopes were among the peptides used.

This CDR3 contains 17 residues. CDR1 and CDR2 (germline): MNHNY, SVGAGI (reference sequence). Deletions cut 0 bases from V and 6 bases from J, with 15 bases between. General study findings and limits: Ex vivo responses were dominated by HLA-C-restricted CMV-specific TCR beta clonotypes.

A single record per CDR3 protein comes from TCRdb applying MiXCR to the reads. The table records around 710,000 distinct CDR3 sequences, about 28% of them present only once. The table lists this clonotype with a few counts. As yet, its antigen is unknown. Specimen: cultured CD8+ T cells from PBMCs, collected from culture after CMV antigen stimulation. The clonotype originates from a human donor in good health (CMV status not recorded). Some clones in this sample may be carry-over from other donors' samples. This chain joins TRBV6-6 and TRBJ1-6; a possible D gene is TRBD1 (6 bases). The CDR3: CASSYSAGEPFNSPLHF. The CDR3 DNA follows: TGTGCCAGCAGTTACTCTGCAGGGGAACCGTTTAATTCACCCCTCCACTTT.